The 7 T cell receptor beta chains reported below all come from one sample, sequenced in a study of T cell repertoires in cytomegalovirus infection. TCRdb re-called the reads with MiXCR, one entry per CDR3 protein. This sample has approximately 250,000 distinct CDR3 sequences, with approximately 22% found just once. The source material was CD8+ T cells from PBMCs. The source is a human donor in good health (CMV status not recorded). Some clones in this sample may be carry-over from other donors' samples.

This clonotype showed up just once. The chain recombines TRBV12-3 or TRBV12-4 with TRBJ1-1; no firm D call. CDR3 length: 12 amino acids. V was pared by 3 bases and J by 7 bases, with 9 bases between. This chain's CDR3 is CASSFGQIEAFF. The CDR3 coding sequence is TGTGCCAGCAGTTTTGGGCAGATTGAAGCTTTCTTT.

This clonotype came up a few times. The V call is TRBV29-1, the J call TRBJ1-2, with D hard to call. This CDR3 spans 11 amino acids. Per the germline V gene, CDR1 is SQVTM and CDR2 is ANQGSEA. V was pared by 5 bases and J by 2 bases, with 6 bases between. CDR3 DNA sequence: TGCAGCGTTATGGAAAACTATGGCTACACCTTC. Residues: CSVMENYGYTF.

This clonotype was detected a few times. V gene TRBV12-3 or TRBV12-4 combines with J gene TRBJ1-1; D not certain. CDR3 size: 12 residues. V dropped 5 bases and J dropped 3 bases, with 7 bases sitting between them. CDR3 nucleotides: TGTGCCAGCAGTCTACAGTACACTGAAGCTTTCTTT. The encoded protein is CASSLQYTEAFF.

Only a few counts were recorded for this clonotype. V is TRBV27 and J is TRBJ2-1; D gene ambiguous. CDR1 is MNHEY, CDR2 SMNVEV, per germline (reference sequence). V was pared by 3 bases and J by 0 bases, with 6 bases between. This CDR3 is built from 14 residues. CDR3 in DNA: TGTGCCAGCAGTTTGTGGAGCTCCTACAATGAGCAGTTCTTC. The encoded protein is CASSLWSSYNEQFF.

The V and J genes are TRBV29-1 and TRBJ2-5; D is uncertain. Germline CDR1 and CDR2: SQVTM and ANQGSEA. The CDR3 consists of 12 residues. Trimming removed 1 base from V and 0 bases from J, with 3 bases in between. CDR3 nucleotide sequence: TGCAGCGTTGAAGGTTACCAAGAGACCCAGTACTTC. Amino acids: CSVEGYQETQYF.

This clonotype has ten or more counts. The chain couples TRBV7-2 to TRBJ2-7; 7 nucleotides line up with TRBD1. The V segment lost 5 bases and the J segment 3 bases; nucleotides outside the gene matches: 10. Per the germline V gene, CDR1 is SGHTA and CDR2 is FQGNSA. CDR3 size: 15 residues. The CDR3 nucleotides are TGTGCCAGCAGCCAACTTTTGGGACAGAACTACGAGCAGTACTTC. Protein sequence: CASSQLLGQNYEQYF.

The chain has TRBV2 and TRBJ2-1, with 10 bases fitting TRBD1. The germline CDR1 and CDR2 sequences are SNHLY and FYNNEI. This CDR3 has 12 amino acids. With V trimmed by 6 bases and J by 8 bases, 1 base remained unmatched. CDR3 nucleotide sequence: TGTGCCAGCAGGGGACAGGGGTATGAGCAGTTCTTC. This gives the protein CASRGQGYEQFF.